The count of the clone carrying this T cell receptor (beta chain) is one. Antigen specificity is unknown. The data originate from a study of T cell repertoires in cytomegalovirus infection. Overall study context: It was the public TCR beta signatures that indicated both CMV infection and matching HLA type.

Overall study findings and caveats: The ex vivo response was dominated by HLA-C-restricted CMV-specific TCR beta clonotypes.

TCRdb called the reads again in MiXCR, with one record for every CDR3 protein. Of approximately 490,000 distinct CDR3 sequences in the sample, about 11% were seen once. Germline CDR1 and CDR2: SGHRS and YFSETQ. The V and J ends lost 5 bases and 4 bases, in that order; junction bases with no gene match: 10. There are 15 residues in the CDR3. The origin of this receptor is a human donor in good health (CMV status not recorded). Some clones in this sample may be carry-over from other donors' samples. The specimen sequenced was PBMCs. This sequence joins TRBV5-1 and TRBJ1-1; 8 bases agree with TRBD1. CDR3 sequence reads: CASSLTGVGRTEAFF. CDR3 in DNA: TGCGCCAGCAGTTTGACAGGGGTGGGGCGCACTGAAGCTTTCTTT.